Listed below are T cell receptor beta chains from one sample, sequenced in a study of OX40 agonist ivuxolimab in advanced cancers. Assay used: immunoSEQ multiplex PCR; TCRdb lists only in-frame clones, some missing. This repertoire shows approximately 50,000 clones, roughly 84% found once; its top ten account for almost 0.65%. This material consisted of CD4+ or CD8+ T cells sorted from blood, taken in a trial of the OX40 agonist ivuxolimab. The receptors stem from an adult with an advanced solid tumor such as melanoma, head and neck, liver or kidney cancer. The CDR3 runs from the conserved cysteine through the conserved F or W. A D gene is named only where the DNA matches it firmly. Clone size is shown for a subset of rows, as once, few, many or a class of expanded clone.

NA	NA	TRBV7-9	TRBJ2-3	TGTGCCAGCACGTTGGGGAGCACAGATACGCAGTATTTT	CASTLGSTDTQYF
TRBD2	NA	TRBV7-2	TRBJ2-1	TGTGCCAGCAGCTTAGGGGGAGGGTACAATGAGCAGTTCTTC	CASSLGGGYNEQFF
NA	once	TRBV5-1	TRBJ2-1	TGCGCCAGCAGCTTGGATGGAGAACCCTACAATGAGCAGTTCTTC	CASSLDGEPYNEQFF
NA	NA	TRBV5-5	TRBJ1-1	TGTGCCAGCAGCTTGAGTTTTGGGGGGAACACTGAAGCTTTCTTT	CASSLSFGGNTEAFF
NA	NA	TRBV7-8	TRBJ1-1	TGTGCCAGCAGCTTATGGCAGAACACTGAAGCTTTCTTT	CASSLWQNTEAFF
NA	NA	TRBV6-1	TRBJ1-1	TGTGCCAGCAGTGAAGTAAGAGACCTCTCGGGAGCTTTCTTT	CASSEVRDLSGAFF
NA	NA	TRBV19	TRBJ2-7	TGTGCCAGTAGCCCGGGACTTCTACAAATCTACGAGCAGTACTTC	CASSPGLLQIYEQYF
TRBD1	NA	TRBV11-2	TRBJ2-1	TGTGCCAGCAGCTCGGGACAGGGACACTACAATGAGCAGTTCTTC	CASSSGQGHYNEQFF
TRBD1	NA	TRBV13	TRBJ1-6	TGTGCCAGCAGAACTACAGGGGGCCGTTCACCCCTCCACTTT	CASRTTGGRSPLHF
TRBD2	NA	TRBV27	TRBJ2-5	TGTGCCAGCAGACCCGGGACTAGGGGTCTGGAGACCCAGTACTTC	CASRPGTRGLETQYF
NA	NA	TRBV11-2	TRBJ2-6	TGTGCCAGCAGCTCCCTAGGGGCCGGGGCCAACGTCCTGACTTTC	CASSSLGAGANVLTF
TRBD1	once	TRBV10-3	TRBJ2-7	TGTGCCATCAGTGAGAGGGGACAGGCCCCCTACGAGCAGTACTTC	CAISERGQAPYEQYF
TRBD2	NA	TRBV7-2	TRBJ2-3	TGTGCCAGCAGCTTGTCAGCGGGGTCAGATACGCAGTATTTT	CASSLSAGSDTQYF
NA	NA	TRBV18	TRBJ2-7	TGTGCCAGCTCCATCACAGAAGCTGGGGGGTCCTACGAGCAGTACTTC	CASSITEAGGSYEQYF
NA	NA	TRBV7-2	TRBJ1-2	TGTGCCAGTTCGGACGGAGACTATGGCTACACCTTC	CASSDGDYGYTF
NA	NA	TRBV4-1	TRBJ2-1	TGCGCCAGCAGCCTGGGGGCAGCCTATAGCTCCTACAATGAGCAGTTCTTC	CASSLGAAYSSYNEQFF
NA	NA	TRBV19	TRBJ2-2	TGTGCCAGTAGCAGCCGGGCCGGGGAGCTGTTTTTT	CASSSRAGELFF
TRBD1	NA	TRBV2	TRBJ2-1	TGTGCCAGCAGGTACGGGGGGACAGGGATAAATGAGCAGTTCTTC	CASRYGGTGINEQFF
NA	NA	TRBV6-5	TRBJ2-7	TGTGCCAGCAGTTACCGGCAGGACGGTGGCTACGAGCAGTACTTC	CASSYRQDGGYEQYF
NA	NA	TRBV7-5	TRBJ2-7	TGTGCCAGGTTGTTGAGTCACGAGCAGTACTTC	CARLLSHEQYF
NA	NA	TRBV30	TRBJ2-3	TGTGCCTGGAGTAGTGAGGGGTTCACAGATACGCAGTATTTT	CAWSSEGFTDTQYF
TRBD1	NA	TRBV5-1	TRBJ2-1	TGCGCCAGCAGCCTGGGACAGGCGGAAAGTCAGCAGTTCTTC	CASSLGQAESQQFF
NA	once	TRBV6-1	TRBJ2-2	TGTGCCAGCAGTTCTCTAGTCGGGGAGCTGTTTTTT	CASSSLVGELFF
NA	NA	TRBV10-3	TRBJ1-2	TGTGCCATCAGTCAGGGACAACGGGGCTACACCTTC	CAISQGQRGYTF
NA	NA	TRBV4-1	TRBJ1-1	TGCGCCAGCAGCCTTACCGGGAACACTGAAGCTTTCTTT	CASSLTGNTEAFF
TRBD1	NA	TRBV29-1	TRBJ2-1	TGCAGCGCGTCGGGACAGTTGTCCTACAATGAGCAGTTCTTC	CSASGQLSYNEQFF
NA	NA	TRBV11-2	TRBJ2-3	TGTGCCAGCAGCTTCGGCGGATACACAGATACGCAGTATTTT	CASSFGGYTDTQYF
NA	NA	TRBV7-2	TRBJ2-2	TGTGCCAGCAGCTTAGCGCTCGGGGTCACCGGGGAGCTGTTTTTT	CASSLALGVTGELFF
NA	NA	TRBV15	TRBJ2-7	TGTGCCACCAGCAGAGTCCGGAGCTCCTACGAGCAGTACTTC	CATSRVRSSYEQYF